These 22 T cell receptor beta chains were sequenced from one sample in a study of tumor-infiltrating lymphocytes in primary liver carcinoma. DNA and RNA were both co-extracted from about 20-30 mg of bulk tissue that had not been sorted. Researchers generated TCR beta cDNA from about 0.5 ug of total RNA, relying on a constant-region primer. Libraries for TCR beta were built through three nested multiplex PCR rounds, which together made up a slightly modified ARM-PCR procedure. It was with TRBV1-TRBV30 forward primers and a C-beta reverse primer that the first two PCR rounds were run, at roughly 11 cycles each. TCRdb redid the calling of the multiplex PCR reads with MiXCR, one entry per CDR3 protein. The sample comprises about 100,000 distinct CDR3 sequences, 55% to 80% of which are singletons, and 9.5% to 15% rests with the top ten. Sequencing was performed on liver tumor tissue from sampling region 2. Indicated subset: tumor region T2, inferior pole. Every receptor here comes from a woman in her sixties with primary liver carcinoma and hepatitis B virus infection.

This clonotype has a count of ten or more. This chain connects TRBV6-5 to TRBJ2-4; weak D call: TRBD1 (5 bases). The CDR3 loop spans 14 amino acids. Germline values: CDR1 MNHEY, CDR2 SVGAGI. Trimming took 2 bases from V and 6 from J, leaving 11 bases between them. CDR3 DNA sequence: TGTGCCAGCAGTTACGGCAGGGTCGGAAACATTCAGTACTTC. Protein product: CASSYGRVGNIQYF.

Concerning this clonotype itself: The CDR3 does not close with the conserved phenylalanine or tryptophan, likely indicating a read error. The DNA is omitted, as the CDR3 cannot be located on it reliably, and the CDR3 follows TCRdb's listing. This sequence joins TRBV11-2 and TRBJ2-5; the table's D call, TRBD1, has no DNA check behind it. Germline lookup yields CDR1 SGHAT and CDR2 FQNNGV. With termini counted, the CDR3 has 13 amino acids. The CDR3: CANSLDIGDREYL.

This clonotype was picked up one time. This may stem from a read error, because a much larger clone lies one nucleotide away. The V call is TRBV28, the J call TRBJ2-3; 8 nucleotides match TRBD2. The CDR3 consists of 15 residues. Germline V gene data show CDR1 as MDHEN and CDR2 as SYDVKM. This chain's CDR3 is CASSSLAERRDTKYF. CDR3 DNA: TGTGCCAGCAGTTCACTAGCGGAGCGTCGAGATACGAAGTATTTT.

As to this clonotype: The CDR3 does not close with the conserved phenylalanine or tryptophan, likely indicating a read error. The J gene is TRBJ2-7, the V gene TRBV11-2, with D possibly TRBD2 on 5 matching bases. Germline V gene lookup returns CDR1 SGHAT and CDR2 FQNNGV. This CDR3 has 15 amino acids. Trimming shortened V by 7 bases and J by 2 bases, and 18 bases separated the two germline ends. The CDR3 region is CASIIGRTATYEQYL. The CDR3 coding sequence is TGTGCCAGCATCATCGGACGGACTGCTACCTACGAGCAGTACCTC.

Comments on this clonotype: This clone may be a read error of a much larger clone one base away. The rearrangement links TRBV5-1 to TRBJ2-5; 9 nucleotides align to TRBD2. J was trimmed by 2 bases and V by 0 bases; bases with no gene match: 11. The CDR3 covers 18 residues. Germline V gene lookup returns CDR1 SGHRS and CDR2 YFSETQ. The CDR3 sequence is CASSLGLAGWAVQETQYF. CDR3 nucleotides: TGCGCCAGCAGCTTGGGGCTAGCGGGATGGGCGGTACAAGAGACCCAGTACTTC.

The gene calls are TRBV28 and TRBJ1-6; D remains ambiguous. This CDR3 is 14 amino acids long. Germline V lookup: CDR1 MDHEN, CDR2 SYDVKM. V was cut by 6 bases and J by 7 bases, with 13 bases left in between. CDR3 residues: CASRIGRTNSPLHF. The CDR3 DNA is TGTGCCAGCAGGATTGGGCGGACGAATTCACCCCTCCACTTT.

As to this clonotype: The germline gene is not matched at one end of the junction; a read error may be the cause. The V and J genes are TRBV29-1 and TRBJ1-2; TRBD1 matches 12 bases. The CDR3 covers 13 residues. Germline-derived CDR1 and CDR2 are SQVTM and ANQGSEA. In nucleotides, the CDR3 is TGCGGCGTAGGGGACAGGGGGCATGATGGCTACACCTTC. It yields the protein CGVGDRGHDGYTF.

This clonotype came up once. Without the conserved terminal phenylalanine or tryptophan, this CDR3 likely stems from a read error. The chain is built from TRBV12-3 or TRBV12-4 and TRBJ2-1; D is perhaps TRBD1 (6 bases). The V gene lost 7 bases and the J gene lost 3 bases, with 13 bases spanning the gap. The CDR3 totals 14 residues. As DNA, the CDR3 is TGTGCCAGCAATGCCCGACAGGTCTACAATGAGCAGTTCCTC. Amino acid sequence: CASNARQVYNEQFL.

The rearrangement joins TRBV20-1 to TRBJ2-4, with TRBD1 identical over 7 bases. Germline trimming cut 5 bases from V and 8 bases from J; bases unmatched to any gene: 9. This CDR3 spans 13 amino acids. Germline V gives CDR1 DFQATT, CDR2 SNEGSKA (reference sequence). CDR3 region: CSAGNRQGDIQYF. For the CDR3, the DNA is TGCAGTGCTGGAAATCGACAGGGTGACATTCAGTACTTC.

Concerning this clonotype: The junction and the germline gene differ at one end; a read error may be behind it. V gene TRBV25-1 combines with J gene TRBJ2-7; D perhaps matches TRBD1 (5 bases). This CDR3 comprises 14 residues. Germline V gives CDR1 MGHDK, CDR2 SYGVNS. The CDR3 is CANSGLPGTYEQYF. The CDR3 DNA reads TGTGCCAACAGTGGATTGCCAGGGACCTACGAGCAGTACTTC.

V and J are TRBV28 and TRBJ1-2; TRBD1 is a possible D gene (5 bases). Germline V gene sequence: CDR1 MDHEN, CDR2 SYDVKM. V lost 6 bases and J lost 9, with 23 bases in between. There are 15 residues in the CDR3. Written as DNA, the CDR3 is TGTGCCAGCAGCCGGTGGGACTGGGGTAGTGGGTGCTACACCTTC. Its translation is CASSRWDWGSGCYTF.

Details on this clonotype: At one of its ends the junction is not consistent with the germline gene, which may arise from a read error. The chain is built from TRBV28 and TRBJ1-1; TRBD1 might be the D (5 bases). The CDR3 has 14 residues. Germline CDR1 and CDR2: MDHEN and SYDVKM. In DNA form, the CDR3 reads TGTGCCAGCAGTTTAACAGGAATGAACACTGAACCTTTCTTT. It specifies CASSLTGMNTEPFF.

Concerning this clonotype: The CDR3 end shows no conserved phenylalanine or tryptophan, and so a read error is likely. The chain carries TRBV6-6 and TRBJ2-5, with D perhaps matching TRBD2 (5 bases). The CDR3 runs 13 residues. The V end lost 0 bases, the J end lost 5 bases, and 7 bases lay between the germline ends. The germline CDR1 and CDR2 sequences are MNHNY and SVGAGI (reference sequence). CDR3 nucleotides: TGTGCCAGCAGTTACTCTGGCGGGGAGACCCAGTACCTC. Translating it yields CASSYSGGETQYL.

CDR3 sequence (DNA): TGTGCCACCAGGCCGGGACAGGGAGCGACAGATACGCAGTATTTT. This encodes CATRPGQGATDTQYF. J is TRBJ2-3 and V is TRBV24-1; TRBD1 matches 9 bases. The CDR3 has 15 amino acids. V trimming: 7 bases; J trimming: 3 bases; junction bases outside the gene matches: 7. Germline V gene data show CDR1 as KGHDR and CDR2 as SFDVKD.

V is TRBV9 and J is TRBJ2-3, with TRBD1 matching over 7 bases. Germline CDR1 reads SGDLS; CDR2 reads YYNGEE. There are 17 residues in the CDR3. V lost 0 bases, J lost 4 bases, and 11 bases stayed unmatched. CDR3 amino acids: CASSVDWMGDSSDTQYF. The CDR3 bases are TGTGCCAGCAGCGTAGATTGGATGGGGGACAGCTCAGATACGCAGTATTTT.

The CDR3 DNA follows: TGTTCTAGCAGTTTTCAGGCAGGGCAGTTCTTC. This gives the protein CSSSFQAGQFF. This chain joins TRBV12-3 or TRBV12-4 and TRBJ2-1; D possibly corresponds to TRBD2 (5 bases). The CDR3 length is 11 residues.

The chain uses TRBV29-1 and TRBJ2-3; the D is unclear. This CDR3 is built from 12 residues. The germline V gene encodes CDR1 SQVTM and CDR2 ANQGSEA. V lost 3 bases, J lost 8 bases, and 12 bases lay in between. The DNA of the CDR3 is TGCAGCGTTGATTTCGCACGATGTACGCAGTATTTT. Translated: CSVDFARCTQYF.

In regard to this clonotype: Mismatch with germline at one junction end may stem from a read error. J is TRBJ2-7 and V is TRBV11-3, with D possibly being TRBD2 (6 bases). The CDR3 has 14 amino acids. The germline V gene encodes CDR1 SGHNT and CDR2 YENEEA. The CDR3 nucleotides read TGTGCCAGCAGCGGGGGGAAGTCTAGTCGCGAGCAGAACTTC. This codes for CASSGGKSSREQNF.

The table lists this clonotype with many counts. The chain is built from TRBV28 and TRBJ1-1; D might be TRBD1 (6 bases). V was trimmed by 6 bases and J by 1 base, leaving 12 bases between them. The CDR3 runs 14 residues. The V gene's germline CDR1 is MDHEN and CDR2 SYDVKM. The CDR3 loop reads CASSRMTGNTEAFF. Written as DNA, the CDR3 is TGTGCCAGCAGCCGGATGACAGGGAACACTGAAGCTTTCTTT.

Regarding this clonotype: One junction end does not reproduce the germline sequence, and a read error may be involved. This chain connects TRBV7-9 to TRBJ1-1; D not certain. This CDR3 has 13 amino acids. Germline V CDR1 and CDR2: SEHNR, FQNEAQ (reference sequence). The DNA for the CDR3 is TGTGCCAACAGCTTAGAGTTGTCCACTGAAGCTTTCTTT. Protein sequence: CANSLELSTEAFF.

Comment on this clonotype: One junction end does not reproduce the germline sequence, and a read error may be involved. V is TRBV6-1 and J is TRBJ1-5, with 7 bases lining up with TRBD1. The CDR3 consists of 18 residues. Germline V gene lookup returns CDR1 MNHNS and CDR2 SASEGT. The CDR3 region is CASSEAYLRGSRYQPHHF. CDR3 coding DNA: TGTGCCAGCAGTGAAGCATATCTCAGGGGGTCGAGATATCAGCCCCATCACTTT.

This clonotype was seen a few times. The chain links TRBV28 to TRBJ2-1; TRBD2 aligns across 7 bases. CDR1 and CDR2 from the germline V gene are MDHEN and SYDVKM. This CDR3 has 16 amino acids. J gave up 3 bases and V 3 bases, and 8 bases lay outside the gene matches. The CDR3 loop is CASSFLTSWNYNEQFF. The CDR3 DNA reads as TGTGCCAGCAGTTTCTTGACTAGCTGGAACTACAATGAGCAGTTCTTC. The variable domain in full, completed from reference TRBV28 and TRBJ2-1, reads DVKVTQSSRYLVKRTGEKVFLECVQDMDHENMFWYRQDPGLGLRLIYFSYDVKMKEKGDIPEGYSVSREKKERFSLILESASTNQTSMYLCASSFLTSWNYNEQFFGPGTRLTVL.